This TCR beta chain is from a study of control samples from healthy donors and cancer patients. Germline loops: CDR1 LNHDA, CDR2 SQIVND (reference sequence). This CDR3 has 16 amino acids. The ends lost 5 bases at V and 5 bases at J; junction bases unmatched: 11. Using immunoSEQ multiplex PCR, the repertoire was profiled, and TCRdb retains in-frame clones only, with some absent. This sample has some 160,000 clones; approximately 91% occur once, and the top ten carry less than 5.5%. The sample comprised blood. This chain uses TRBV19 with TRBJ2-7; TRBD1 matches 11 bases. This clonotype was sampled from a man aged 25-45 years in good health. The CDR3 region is CASSPFLGQGAHEQYF. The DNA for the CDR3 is TGTGCCAGTAGTCCGTTTCTTGGACAGGGGGCCCACGAGCAGTACTTC.